The entry that follows covers one T cell receptor (beta chain) sequence. What it binds is unknown. The data were obtained in a study of T cells in tuberculosis. Across the study: In South Africa, adults with active tuberculosis were compared with IGRA-negative and latently infected IGRA-positive adolescents. Study results and limitations: A GMM-specific repertoire classifier reached 75% to 90% accuracy, AUROC 0.90. Smaller alpha distances in active tuberculosis partly reflected shorter CDR3-alpha lengths.

Only in-frame clones appear in the TCRdb table, and some are missing; sequencing was by immunoSEQ multiplex PCR. This table has 40,000 to 50,000 clones, 95% appearing once. The CDR3 sequence is 16 residues long. Latent tuberculosis screening used tuberculin skin test and IGRA at entry. Specimen: PBMCs. The source of this sequence is a donor between 10 and 35 years old with latent tuberculosis or without tuberculosis infection. V is TRBV21-1 and J is TRBJ2-3; the DNA was not used to check the table's D call, TRBD1. TRBV21-1 is given as a pseudogene. CDR3 region: CASTLSRDRATDTQYF. The CDR3 nucleotides read TGTGCCAGCACACTTTCCAGGGACAGGGCCACAGATACGCAGTATTTT.